This note documents a single T cell receptor (beta chain) sequence. What it recognizes is unknown. The sample belongs to a study of Graves' ophthalmopathy and Graves' hyperthyroidism. V gave up 7 bases and J gave up 2 bases, with 6 bases separating them. The CDR3 consists of 11 residues. Germline CDR1 reads SQVTM; CDR2 reads ANQGSEA. Study-wide findings and caveats: Detected in blood as well were most expanded thyroid clonotypes with frequency above 0.001.

CDR3 regions of TCR beta were amplified from RNA transcripts. Investigators did first-round RT-PCR with HTBI primers, then second-round multiplex PCR. TCRdb ran MiXCR on the multiplex PCR reads and lists one entry per CDR3 protein. Of approximately 700,000 distinct CDR3 sequences listed, roughly 41% are singletons. The chain joins TRBV29-1 to TRBJ1-5; no firm D call. The TCR sequence derives from an adult man with Graves' ophthalmopathy. Input material: peripheral blood. For the CDR3, the DNA is TGCAGCGCATGGGGCAATCAGCCCCAGCATTTT. Translating it yields CSAWGNQPQHF.